These 30 T cell receptor beta chains were sequenced from one sample in a study of OX40 agonist ivuxolimab in advanced cancers. The data were produced by immunoSEQ multiplex PCR, yet TCRdb's version contains in-frame clones alone and is incomplete. The sample lists 42,000 or so clones, around 84% occurring once. The source was CD4+ or CD8+ T cells sorted from blood, collected in a trial of the OX40 agonist ivuxolimab. The receptors stem from an adult with an advanced solid tumor such as melanoma, head and neck, liver or kidney cancer.

This chain uses TRBV10-2 with TRBJ2-1; 8 bases fit TRBD2. Looked up from germline, CDR1 is WSHSY and CDR2 is SAAADI. The CDR3 is made up of 14 amino acids. V was pared by 7 bases and J by 9 bases, with 11 bases of the junction left unmatched. CDR3 nucleotide sequence: TGCGCCAGCAACCGGGGGGGGGCTAAGGCTGAGCAGTTCTTC. This sequence encodes CASNRGGAKAEQFF.

The chain uses TRBV7-9 and TRBJ2-7; 9 nucleotides match TRBD1. This CDR3 is built from 15 residues. The V and J ends lost 5 bases and 3 bases, in that order; junction bases with no gene match: 8. CDR1 is SEHNR, CDR2 FQNEAQ, per germline (reference sequence). The CDR3 nucleotides read TGTGCCAGCAGCGCCACCGGGACAGGGAACTACGAGCAGTACTTC. It codes for CASSATGTGNYEQYF.

This chain uses TRBV4-2 with TRBJ1-1; D gene uncertain. V lost 5 bases and J lost 5, with 15 bases in between. This CDR3 contains 14 residues. Germline CDR1 is LGHNA and CDR2 is YNFKEQ. The CDR3 protein is CASSLKAPGTEAFF. The CDR3, as DNA: TGTGCCAGCAGCTTGAAGGCCCCGGGGACTGAAGCTTTCTTT.

The rearrangement joins TRBV10-2 to TRBJ2-1; 12 bases fit TRBD2. The CDR3 contains 19 residues. V was pared by 2 bases and J by 4 bases, with 12 bases of the junction left unmatched. Germline V gives CDR1 WSHSY, CDR2 SAAADI. DNA of the CDR3: TGCGCCAGCAGTGAGGTGCTAGCGGGGGGGCTATACACGTACAATGAGCAGTTCTTC. Amino acid sequence: CASSEVLAGGLYTYNEQFF.

A single count supports this clone. This rearrangement joins TRBV7-2 to TRBJ2-1; maybe TRBD1 (6 bases). The CDR3 totals 15 residues. CDR1 is SGHTA, CDR2 FQGNSA, per germline. V was trimmed by 2 bases and J by 0 bases, leaving 8 bases between them. The CDR3 DNA reads TGTGCCAGCAGCTTAACAGGGAGCTCCTACAATGAGCAGTTCTTC. This encodes CASSLTGSSYNEQFF. The full variable domain, its missing parts supplied by reference TRBV7-2 and TRBJ2-1, is GAGVSQSPSNKVTEKGKDVELRCDPISGHTALYWYRQSLGQGLEFLIYFQGNSAPDKSGLPSDRFSAERTGGSVSTLTIQRTQQEDSAVYLCASSLTGSSYNEQFFGPGTRLTVL.

This chain connects TRBV4-3 to TRBJ2-2, with TRBD1 matching 7 bases. The CDR3 has 13 amino acids. With V trimmed by 4 bases and J by 7 bases, 3 bases remained unmatched. From germline, CDR1 is LGHNA and CDR2 YSLEER. The CDR3 loop is CASSPQGNGELFF. CDR3 nucleotide sequence: TGCGCCAGCAGCCCACAGGGGAACGGGGAGCTGTTTTTT.

V usage is TRBV5-5 and J usage is TRBJ2-3; 7 bases agree with TRBD2. Germline CDR1 and CDR2: SGHKS and YYEKEE (reference sequence). The V and J ends lost 0 bases and 5 bases, in that order; junction bases with no gene match: 3. The length of the CDR3 is 14 residues. CDR3 sequence: CASSLGLAEDTQYF. CDR3 nucleotides: TGTGCCAGCAGCTTGGGACTAGCCGAAGATACGCAGTATTTT.

This clone was seen a few times. The chain employs TRBV6-6 and TRBJ1-5; no definite D call. Per germline, CDR1 MNHNY and CDR2 SVGAGI (reference sequence). With 2 bases removed from V and 4 bases from J, the gap between germline ends came to 9 bases. The CDR3 spans 14 residues. The chain's CDR3 is CASSYQDENQPQHF. As DNA, the CDR3 is TGTGCCAGCAGTTACCAGGACGAGAATCAGCCCCAGCATTTT.

V gene TRBV5-1 combines with J gene TRBJ2-7; 10 bases fit TRBD1. V was pared by 3 bases and J by 3 bases, with 6 bases of the junction left unmatched. CDR1 is SGHRS and CDR2 is YFSETQ in the germline V gene. The CDR3 spans 15 residues. The chain's CDR3 is CASSSGTGDGYEQYF. CDR3 nucleotide sequence: TGCGCCAGCAGCTCGGGGACAGGGGACGGCTACGAGCAGTACTTC.

A few counts support this clone. The rearrangement uses TRBV28 and TRBJ1-6; D is perhaps TRBD1 (5 bases). V was trimmed by 3 bases and J by 10 bases, leaving 13 bases between them. The CDR3 extends over 14 amino acids. Germline CDR1 and CDR2: MDHEN and SYDVKM. The DNA for the CDR3 is TGTGCCAGCAGTTTTGATGATTGGGGCTCACCCCTCCACTTT. Translating it yields CASSFDDWGSPLHF.

The rearrangement uses TRBV29-1 and TRBJ1-2; 7 bases are a match to TRBD1. J was trimmed by 4 bases and V by 6 bases; bases with no gene match: 2. The germline V gene has CDR1 SQVTM and CDR2 ANQGSEA. There are 11 residues in the CDR3. The CDR3 spells CSVPGGYGYTF. The CDR3 DNA follows: TGCAGCGTCCCAGGGGGCTATGGCTACACCTTC.

This clone was counted a few times. The genes are TRBV4-1 and TRBJ1-1; no clear D. The V gene lost 0 bases and the J gene lost 8 bases, with 10 bases spanning the gap. Germline V gene sequence: CDR1 MGHRA, CDR2 YSYEKL. The CDR3 runs 13 residues. CDR3 coding DNA: TGCGCCAGCAGCCAAGATTACGAAGGCGAAGCTTTCTTT. Translation: CASSQDYEGEAFF.

The chain uses TRBV5-8 and TRBJ1-1, with 9 bases identical to TRBD1. The CDR3 spans 15 residues. The trim removed 2 bases at V and 4 bases at J, leaving 6 bases unmatched. Germline loops: CDR1 SGHTS, CDR2 YDEGEE. CDR3 amino acids: CASSFGTGISTEAFF. CDR3 sequence (DNA): TGTGCCAGCAGCTTCGGGACAGGGATTTCCACTGAAGCTTTCTTT.

The chain carries TRBV15 and TRBJ2-5; TRBD2 aligns across 9 bases. This CDR3 is built from 16 residues. V lost 5 bases and J lost 7; bases outside the gene matches: 14. The germline V gene encodes CDR1 LNHNV and CDR2 YYDKDF (reference sequence). In nucleotides, the CDR3 is TGTGCCACCAGCCACCCTAGCGGGGTTAAGAGTTGGACCCAGTACTTC. Protein sequence: CATSHPSGVKSWTQYF.

The V call is TRBV19, the J call TRBJ2-1; TRBD1 matches 9 bases. CDR1 and CDR2 (germline): LNHDA, SQIVND (reference sequence). The CDR3 totals 14 residues. The J segment lost 9 bases and the V segment lost 5 bases, leaving 8 bases of the junction unmatched. CDR3 amino acids: CASSLGQGTFEQFF. The CDR3 DNA reads TGTGCCAGTAGTTTGGGACAGGGAACCTTTGAGCAGTTCTTC.

The J gene is TRBJ1-4, the V gene TRBV9, with D possibly TRBD1 on 5 matching bases. V was clipped by 4 bases and J by 1 base, with 20 bases between them. The CDR3 is 18 amino acids. Looked up from germline, CDR1 is SGDLS and CDR2 is YYNGEE. DNA for the CDR3: TGTGCCAGCAGCTCCTCCGTGGGGGAGGGAGGAACTAATGAAAAACTGTTTTTT. It codes for CASSSSVGEGGTNEKLFF. Complete variable domain (other parts from reference TRBV9 and TRBJ1-4): DSGVTQTPKHLITATGQRVTLRCSPRSGDLSVYWYQQSLDQGLQFLIQYYNGEERAKGNILERFSAQQFPDLHSELNLSSLELGDSALYFCASSSSVGEGGTNEKLFFGSGTQLSVL.

The chain combines TRBV11-1 with TRBJ1-1; 9 bases align to TRBD1. Germline assignment: CDR1 SGHAT and CDR2 FQDESV (reference sequence). Trimming cost V 0 bases and J 4 bases; bases outside gene matches: 6. The CDR3 totals 16 residues. This CDR3 is CASSLADRGLATEAFF. The CDR3 DNA is TGTGCCAGCAGCTTAGCAGACAGGGGGTTGGCCACTGAAGCTTTCTTT.

The chain joins TRBV11-2 to TRBJ1-1, with D unresolved. V lost 5 bases, J lost 1 base, and 11 bases lay in between. The CDR3 extends over 14 amino acids. The germline V gene encodes CDR1 SGHAT and CDR2 FQNNGV. CDR3 in amino acids: CASSLYSGNTEAFF. The CDR3 DNA reads as TGTGCCAGCAGCCTCTATAGCGGGAACACTGAAGCTTTCTTT.

The chain recombines TRBV4-1 with TRBJ2-7; 11 nucleotides line up with TRBD2. The J segment lost 3 bases and the V segment lost 3 bases, leaving 4 bases of the junction unmatched. CDR3 length: 15 amino acids. The V gene's germline CDR1 is MGHRA and CDR2 YSYEKL. CDR3 sequence: CASSHSSGGYYEQYF. CDR3 bases: TGCGCCAGCAGCCATTCTAGCGGGGGGTACTACGAGCAGTACTTC.

This chain uses TRBV27 with TRBJ1-5, with 7 bases lining up with TRBD1. Losses at the gene ends were 10 bases for V and 4 bases for J; bases not matched to a gene: 4. Germline values: CDR1 MNHEY, CDR2 SMNVEV (reference sequence). The CDR3 loop spans 12 amino acids. The CDR3: CATGTENQPQHF. As DNA, the CDR3 is TGTGCCACCGGGACAGAGAATCAGCCCCAGCATTTT.

The chain has TRBV2 and TRBJ1-3; no definite D call. The length of the CDR3 is 13 residues. The V end lost 5 bases, the J end lost 0 bases, and 5 bases lay between the germline ends. The germline V gene encodes CDR1 SNHLY and CDR2 FYNNEI. CDR3 nucleotides: TGTGCCAGCAGTCGGAGCTCTGGAAACACCATATATTTT. Amino acid sequence: CASSRSSGNTIYF.

The chain carries TRBV11-3 and TRBJ2-2; 7 nucleotides match TRBD2. The germline V gene encodes CDR1 SGHNT and CDR2 YENEEA. This CDR3 comprises 13 residues. The J segment lost 5 bases and the V segment lost 5 bases, leaving 2 bases of the junction unmatched. The CDR3 coding sequence is TGTGCCAGCAGCCACGGGGGGACCGGGGAGCTGTTTTTT. This translates into CASSHGGTGELFF.

The rearrangement uses TRBV27 and TRBJ2-5, with a weak D call TRBD1 (6 bases). Per the germline V gene, CDR1 is MNHEY and CDR2 is SMNVEV (reference sequence). The V gene lost 3 bases and the J gene lost 5 bases, with 10 bases spanning the gap. The CDR3 is made up of 13 amino acids. The CDR3 loop reads CASSFGQRETQYF. CDR3 DNA sequence: TGTGCCAGCAGTTTCGGACAGCGGGAGACCCAGTACTTC.

This chain joins TRBV9 and TRBJ2-7; TRBD1 is a possible D gene (6 bases). Germline CDR1 and CDR2: SGDLS and YYNGEE. The CDR3 extends over 14 amino acids. The V and J ends lost 0 bases and 1 base respectively, with 8 bases between them. The CDR3 loop reads CASSVEDSSYEQYF. As DNA, the CDR3 is TGTGCCAGCAGCGTAGAGGACAGTTCCTACGAGCAGTACTTC.

The gene calls are TRBV10-3 and TRBJ1-2, with D possibly TRBD1 on 6 matching bases. Germline V gene lookup returns CDR1 ENHRY and CDR2 SYGVKD. The CDR3 length is 15 residues. Trimming shortened V by 7 bases and J by 0 bases, and 15 bases separated the two germline ends. The CDR3 here is CAITSQTGANYGYTF. The CDR3 DNA sequence: TGTGCCATCACCTCCCAGACAGGAGCTAACTATGGCTACACCTTC.

The sample holds a few counts of this clone. The genes are TRBV10-1 and TRBJ1-5, with D unresolved. There are 11 residues in the CDR3. Germline CDR1 is WNHNN and CDR2 is SYGVQD (reference sequence). V gave up 11 bases and J gave up 8 bases, with 13 bases separating them. CDR3 DNA: TGCGCCGGTACCCGCTTTGAGCCCCAGCATTTT. It is translated as CAGTRFEPQHF.

The chain recombines TRBV19 with TRBJ1-1; D uncertain. V was trimmed by 5 bases and J by 2 bases, leaving 6 bases between them. This CDR3 has 12 amino acids. Germline loops: CDR1 LNHDA, CDR2 SQIVND (reference sequence). The CDR3 here is CASSLGNTEAFF. The CDR3 DNA sequence: TGTGCCAGTAGTTTGGGAAACACTGAAGCTTTCTTT. Full variable domain (remainder filled in from reference TRBV19 and TRBJ1-1): DGGITQSPKYLFRKEGQNVTLSCEQNLNHDAMYWYRQDPGQGLRLIYYSQIVNDFQKGDIAEGYSVSREKKESFPLTVTSAQKNPTAFYLCASSLGNTEAFFGQGTRLTVV.

The V and J genes are TRBV6-6 and TRBJ2-7; possibly TRBD2 for D (5 bases). The CDR3 is 14 amino acids. CDR1 is MNHNY and CDR2 is SVGAGI in the germline V gene (reference sequence). The germline V and J ends were trimmed by 5 bases and 0 bases, with 11 bases remaining between them. CDR3 sequence (DNA): TGTGCCAGCAGTCCTGGACTTTTCTCCTACGAGCAGTACGTC. It yields the protein CASSPGLFSYEQYV.

The rearrangement links TRBV30 to TRBJ1-4, with a possible D match to TRBD1 (5 bases). Germline assignment: CDR1 GTSNPN and CDR2 SVGIG (reference sequence). V lost 2 bases to trimming and J lost 3 bases, with 13 bases between them. The CDR3 is 15 residues long. CDR3: CAWSIGFRANEKLFF. CDR3 in DNA: TGTGCCTGGAGTATTGGGTTCAGGGCTAATGAAAAACTGTTTTTT.

CDR3 in DNA: TGTGCCACCTCAGACGGGTCCCCATGGGGTTATGGCTACACCTTC. This encodes CATSDGSPWGYGYTF. The chain recombines TRBV6-6 with TRBJ1-2; the D is unclear. Germline V gives CDR1 MNHNY, CDR2 SVGAGI (reference sequence). The ends were cut back, 10 bases at V and 5 bases at J, with 23 bases in the middle. The length of the CDR3 is 15 residues.